These 3 T cell receptor beta chains were sequenced from one sample in a study of blood T cells in healthy people across ages (dated by TCRdb to the mid-2010s). Libraries were built with 5' RACE. The listed sequencing device is Illumina HiSeq 2500. A second roughly 7 to 11 cycle PCR used a sample-barcoded 5' primer and a J-beta primer mix. TCRdb cleaned the public reads at Q25 with fastp, built clones with MiXCR and kept in-frame beta chains. Rows matching on CDR3 protein sequence are summarized as one entry with the most common DNA and genes. Within this sample are 550,000 to 600,000 distinct CDR3 sequences, with approximately 27% of them counted one time only. Approximately 17% of the sample is in the top ten clones. Sequencing was performed on blood. The receptors here all came from a woman in her sixties or seventies in good health.

The rearrangement links TRBV12-5 to TRBJ2-4; possible D gene TRBD1, 5 bases. V lost 6 bases and J lost 0, with 12 bases in between. Per the germline V gene, CDR1 is LGHNT and CDR2 is FRNRAP. This CDR3 is built from 15 residues. CDR3 sequence (DNA): TGTGCTAGTGGGTCGGACACTCTAGCCAAAAACATTCAGTACTTC. Its translation is CASGSDTLAKNIQYF.

This clonotype was recorded at least ten times. V gene TRBV6-6 combines with J gene TRBJ1-4, with D uncertain. The CDR3 is made up of 14 amino acids. From germline, CDR1 is MNHNY and CDR2 SVGAGI (reference sequence). With 2 bases removed from V and 0 bases from J, the gap between germline ends came to 4 bases. In DNA form, the CDR3 reads TGTGCCAGCAGTTACAGGGCAACTAATGAAAAACTGTTTTTT. Encoded protein: CASSYRATNEKLFF.

This clonotype was detected only a few times. The chain is built from TRBV29-1 and TRBJ2-6, with D perhaps matching TRBD2 (5 bases). This CDR3 spans 17 amino acids. The germline CDR1 and CDR2 sequences are SQVTM and ANQGSEA. V was trimmed by 4 bases and J by 0 bases, leaving 16 bases between them. CDR3 nucleotides: TGCAGCGTTGCCCCGGGAACGCCCTTCTCTGGGGCCAACGTCCTGACTTTC. This codes for CSVAPGTPFSGANVLTF.